This T cell receptor (beta chain) is drawn from a study of technical replicates of blood from a handful of donors. Data came from immunoSEQ multiplex PCR; TCRdb stores just in-frame clones and leaves some out. The table has 80,000 to 95,000 clones, over 85% seen once. Germline V gene data show CDR1 as MDHEN and CDR2 as SYDVKM. V gave up 3 bases and J gave up 1 base; unmatched junction bases: 11. CDR3 length: 17 residues. This clonotype was obtained from a human donor in good health. Sequenced input: T cells isolated from PBMCs. The chain recombines TRBV28 with TRBJ1-1; 7 bases fit TRBD1. The CDR3 is CASSLRAPTGRNTEAFF. CDR3 nucleotides: TGTGCCAGCAGTTTGAGGGCTCCGACAGGGAGGAACACTGAAGCTTTCTTT. Together with reference TRBV28 and TRBJ1-1, the CDR3 gives the full variable domain: DVKVTQSSRYLVKRTGEKVFLECVQDMDHENMFWYRQDPGLGLRLIYFSYDVKMKEKGDIPEGYSVSREKKERFSLILESASTNQTSMYLCASSLRAPTGRNTEAFFGQGTRLTVV.